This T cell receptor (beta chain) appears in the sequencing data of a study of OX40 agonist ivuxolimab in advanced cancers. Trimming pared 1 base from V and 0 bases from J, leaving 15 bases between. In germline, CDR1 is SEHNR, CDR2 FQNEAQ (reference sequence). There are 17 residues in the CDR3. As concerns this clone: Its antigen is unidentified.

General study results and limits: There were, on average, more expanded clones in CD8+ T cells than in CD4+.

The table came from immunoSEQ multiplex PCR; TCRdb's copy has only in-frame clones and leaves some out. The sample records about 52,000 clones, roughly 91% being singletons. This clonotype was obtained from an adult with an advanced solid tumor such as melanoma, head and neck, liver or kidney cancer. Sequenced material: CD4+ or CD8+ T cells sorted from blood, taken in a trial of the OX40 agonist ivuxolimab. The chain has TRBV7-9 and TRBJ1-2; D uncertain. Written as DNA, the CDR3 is TGTGCCAGCAGCTTAGGACCCTTAGATGAAGCTAACTATGGCTACACCTTC. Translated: CASSLGPLDEANYGYTF.